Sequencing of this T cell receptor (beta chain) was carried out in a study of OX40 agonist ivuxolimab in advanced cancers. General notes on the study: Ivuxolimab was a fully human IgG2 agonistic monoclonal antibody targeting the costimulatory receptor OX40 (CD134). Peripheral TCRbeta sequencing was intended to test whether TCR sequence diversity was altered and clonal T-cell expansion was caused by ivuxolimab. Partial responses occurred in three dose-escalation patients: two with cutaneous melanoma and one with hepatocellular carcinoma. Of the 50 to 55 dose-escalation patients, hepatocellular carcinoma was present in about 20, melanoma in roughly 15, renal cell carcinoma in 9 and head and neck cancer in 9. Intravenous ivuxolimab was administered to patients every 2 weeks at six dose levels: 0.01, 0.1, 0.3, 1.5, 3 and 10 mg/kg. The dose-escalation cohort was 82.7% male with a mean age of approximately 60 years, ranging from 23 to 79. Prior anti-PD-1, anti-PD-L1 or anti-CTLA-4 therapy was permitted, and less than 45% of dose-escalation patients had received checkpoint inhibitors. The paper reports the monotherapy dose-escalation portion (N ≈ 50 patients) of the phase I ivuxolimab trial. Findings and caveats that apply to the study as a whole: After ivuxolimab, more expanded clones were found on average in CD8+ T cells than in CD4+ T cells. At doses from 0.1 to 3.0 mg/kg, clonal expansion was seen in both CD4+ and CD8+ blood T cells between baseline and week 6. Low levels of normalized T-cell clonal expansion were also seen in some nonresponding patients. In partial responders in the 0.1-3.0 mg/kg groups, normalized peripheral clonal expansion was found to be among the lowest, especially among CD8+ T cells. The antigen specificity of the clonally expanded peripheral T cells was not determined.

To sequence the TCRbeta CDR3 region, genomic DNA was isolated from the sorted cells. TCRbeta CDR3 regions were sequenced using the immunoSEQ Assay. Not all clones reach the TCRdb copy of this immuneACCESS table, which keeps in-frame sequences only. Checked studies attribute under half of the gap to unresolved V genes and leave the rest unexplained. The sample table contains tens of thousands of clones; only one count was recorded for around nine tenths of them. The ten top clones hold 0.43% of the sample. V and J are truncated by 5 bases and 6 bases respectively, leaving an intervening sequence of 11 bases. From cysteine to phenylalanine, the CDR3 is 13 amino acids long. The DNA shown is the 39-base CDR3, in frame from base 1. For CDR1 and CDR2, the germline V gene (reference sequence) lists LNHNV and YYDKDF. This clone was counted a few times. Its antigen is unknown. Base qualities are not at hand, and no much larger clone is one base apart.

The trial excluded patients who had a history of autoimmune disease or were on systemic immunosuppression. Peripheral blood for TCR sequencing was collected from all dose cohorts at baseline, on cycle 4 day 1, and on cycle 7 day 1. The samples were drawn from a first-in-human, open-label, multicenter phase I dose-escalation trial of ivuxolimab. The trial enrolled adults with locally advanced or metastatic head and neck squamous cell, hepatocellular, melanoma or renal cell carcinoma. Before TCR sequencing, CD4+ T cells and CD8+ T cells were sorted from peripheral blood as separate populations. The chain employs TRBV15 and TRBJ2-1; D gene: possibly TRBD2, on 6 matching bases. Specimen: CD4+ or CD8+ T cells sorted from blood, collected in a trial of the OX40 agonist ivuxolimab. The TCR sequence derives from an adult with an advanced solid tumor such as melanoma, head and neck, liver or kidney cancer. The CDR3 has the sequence CATSLTRVNEQFF. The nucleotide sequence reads TGTGCCACCAGCTTGACTAGAGTCAATGAGCAGTTCTTC.